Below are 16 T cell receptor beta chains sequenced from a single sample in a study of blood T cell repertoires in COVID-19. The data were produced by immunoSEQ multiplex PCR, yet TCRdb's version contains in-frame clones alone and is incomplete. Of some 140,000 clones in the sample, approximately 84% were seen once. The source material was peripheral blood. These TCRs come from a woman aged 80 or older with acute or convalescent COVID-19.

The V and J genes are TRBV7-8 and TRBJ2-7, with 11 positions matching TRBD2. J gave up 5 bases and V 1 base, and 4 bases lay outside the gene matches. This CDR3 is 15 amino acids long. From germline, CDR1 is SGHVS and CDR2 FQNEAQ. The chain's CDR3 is CASSLVLAGANEQYF. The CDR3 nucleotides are TGTGCCAGCAGCTTAGTACTAGCGGGGGCTAACGAGCAGTACTTC.

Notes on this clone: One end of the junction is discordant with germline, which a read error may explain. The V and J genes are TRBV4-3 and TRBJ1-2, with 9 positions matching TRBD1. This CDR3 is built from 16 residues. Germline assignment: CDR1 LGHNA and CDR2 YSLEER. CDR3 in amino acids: CASSQGRGGQGAPLFF. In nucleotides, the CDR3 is TGCGCCAGCAGCCAAGGGAGAGGGGGACAGGGTGCTCCCCTTTTCTTC.

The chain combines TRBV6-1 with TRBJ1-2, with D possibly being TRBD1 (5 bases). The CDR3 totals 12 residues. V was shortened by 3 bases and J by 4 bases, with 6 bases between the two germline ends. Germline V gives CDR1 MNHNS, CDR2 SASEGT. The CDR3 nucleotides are TGTGCCAGCAGTGACCAGGGCTATGGCTACACCTTC. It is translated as CASSDQGYGYTF.

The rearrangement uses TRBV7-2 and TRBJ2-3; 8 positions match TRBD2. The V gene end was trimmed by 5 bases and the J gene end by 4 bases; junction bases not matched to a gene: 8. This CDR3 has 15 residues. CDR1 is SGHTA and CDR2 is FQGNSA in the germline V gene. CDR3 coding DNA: TGTGCCAGCAGCCGGGCGGTAGCGGGACCAGATACGCAGTATTTT. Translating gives CASSRAVAGPDTQYF.

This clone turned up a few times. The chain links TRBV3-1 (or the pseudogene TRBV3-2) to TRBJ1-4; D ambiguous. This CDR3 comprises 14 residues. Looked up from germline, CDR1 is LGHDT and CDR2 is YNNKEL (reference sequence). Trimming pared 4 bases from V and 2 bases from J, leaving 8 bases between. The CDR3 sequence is CASSLLSTNEKLFF. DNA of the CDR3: TGTGCCAGCAGCCTTCTTTCCACTAATGAAAAACTGTTTTTT.

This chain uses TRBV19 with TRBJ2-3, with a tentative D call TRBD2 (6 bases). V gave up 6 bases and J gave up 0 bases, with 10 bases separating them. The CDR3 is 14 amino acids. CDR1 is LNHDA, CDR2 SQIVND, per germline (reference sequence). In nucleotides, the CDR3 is TGTGCCAGTAGGGAGGGAGTTAGCACAGATACGCAGTATTTT. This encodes CASREGVSTDTQYF.

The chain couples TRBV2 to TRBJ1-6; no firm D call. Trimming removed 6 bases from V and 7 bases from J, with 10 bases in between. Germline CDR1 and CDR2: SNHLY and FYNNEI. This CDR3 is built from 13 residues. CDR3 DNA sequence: TGTGCCAGCAGGACTCGTGACAATTCACCCCTCCACTTT. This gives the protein CASRTRDNSPLHF.

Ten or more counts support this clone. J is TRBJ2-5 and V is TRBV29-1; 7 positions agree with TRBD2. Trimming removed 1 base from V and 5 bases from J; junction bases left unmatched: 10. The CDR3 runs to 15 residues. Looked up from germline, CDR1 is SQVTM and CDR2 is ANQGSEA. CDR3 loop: CSVEAVGLGGETQYF. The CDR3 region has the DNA TGCAGCGTTGAAGCGGTCGGGTTGGGAGGGGAGACCCAGTACTTC.

CDR3 DNA sequence: TGTGCCACCGGGGGGGATAGCTATGGCTACACCTTC. Its translation is CATGGDSYGYTF. The J gene is TRBJ1-2, the V gene TRBV21-1. TRBV21-1 is a documented pseudogene. The CDR3 covers 12 residues.

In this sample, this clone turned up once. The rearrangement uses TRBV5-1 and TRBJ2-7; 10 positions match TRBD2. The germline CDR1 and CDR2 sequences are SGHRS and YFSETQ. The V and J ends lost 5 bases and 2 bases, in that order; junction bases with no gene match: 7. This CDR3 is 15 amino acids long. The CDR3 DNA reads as TGCGCCAGCAGGCTTGCTAGCGGGAGAGCCTACGAGCAGTACTTC. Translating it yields CASRLASGRAYEQYF.

Here the CDR3 DNA reads TGTGCCACCAGCAGAGGACAGGGTGTGGAAGAGACCCAGTACTTC. Translated, it gives CATSRGQGVEETQYF. The chain links TRBV15 to TRBJ2-5; TRBD1 agrees at 7 bases. The V gene's germline CDR1 is LNHNV and CDR2 YYDKDF (reference sequence). V shed 1 base and J 3 bases; nucleotides not matched to a gene: 5. The CDR3 contains 15 residues. The whole variable domain, filled in from reference TRBV15 and TRBJ2-5, reads DAMVIQNPRYQVTQFGKPVTLSCSQTLNHNVMYWYQQKSSQAPKLLFHYYDKDFNNEADTPDNFQSRRPNTSFCFLDIRSPGLGDTAMYLCATSRGQGVEETQYFGPGTRLLVL.

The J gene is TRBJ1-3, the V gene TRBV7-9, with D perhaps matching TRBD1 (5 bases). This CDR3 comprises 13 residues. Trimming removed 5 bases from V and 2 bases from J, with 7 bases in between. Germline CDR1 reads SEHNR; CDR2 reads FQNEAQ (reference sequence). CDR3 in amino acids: CASSPRAGNTIYF. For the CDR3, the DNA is TGTGCCAGCAGCCCCAGGGCTGGAAACACCATATATTTT.

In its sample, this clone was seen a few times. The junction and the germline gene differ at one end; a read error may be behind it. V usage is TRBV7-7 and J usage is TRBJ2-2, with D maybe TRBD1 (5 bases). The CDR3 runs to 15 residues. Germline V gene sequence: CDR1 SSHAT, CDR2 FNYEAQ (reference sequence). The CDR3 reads CASSPSGFNTGELFF. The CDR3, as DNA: TGTGCTAGCAGCCCCTCAGGGTTTAACACCGGGGAGCTGTTTTTT.

The chain's CDR3 is CASSLGTSGSRETQYF. CDR3 DNA: TGTGCCAGCTCCCTCGGGACTAGCGGGAGCCGGGAGACCCAGTACTTC. The rearrangement joins TRBV18 to TRBJ2-5, with TRBD2 identical over 14 bases. The CDR3 consists of 16 residues. V dropped 6 bases and J dropped 5; count of bases not matched to a gene: 8. Germline V gene sequence: CDR1 KGHSH, CDR2 LQKENI.

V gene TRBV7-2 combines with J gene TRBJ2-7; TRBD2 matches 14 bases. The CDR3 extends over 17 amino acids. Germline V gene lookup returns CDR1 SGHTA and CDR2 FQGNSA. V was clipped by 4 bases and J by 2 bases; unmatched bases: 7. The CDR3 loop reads CASSSSGTSGSPYEQYF. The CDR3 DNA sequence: TGTGCCAGCAGCTCTTCCGGGACTAGCGGGAGCCCCTACGAGCAGTACTTC.

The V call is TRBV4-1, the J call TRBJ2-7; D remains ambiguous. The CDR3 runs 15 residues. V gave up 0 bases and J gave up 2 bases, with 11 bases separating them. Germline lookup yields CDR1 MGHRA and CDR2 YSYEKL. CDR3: CASSQEQNRAYEQYF. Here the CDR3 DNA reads TGCGCCAGCAGCCAAGAACAGAACAGAGCCTACGAGCAGTACTTC.